A selection of T cell receptor beta chains follows, all from one sample in a study of blood T cells in healthy people across ages. One entry per CDR3 protein results from TCRdb running MiXCR on the 5' RACE reads. This repertoire shows approximately 900,000 distinct CDR3 sequences, 29% found once; its top ten account for about 9.4%. The same specimen was also included in a second study, on T cells of mothers and their children.

Sequencing was done on a sample of blood. The receptors stem from a woman in her thirties or forties in good health. Both conserved end residues are part of each CDR3. D genes are given only for firm matches. Clone size is given for some rows only: seen once, a few or many times, or a class if the clone is expanded.

v_gene: TRBV29-1; len: 10; j_gene: TRBJ1-4; d_gene: NA; abundance: many; CDR3nt: TGCAGCGTTGTAGCCGAAAAACTGTTTTTT; CDR3aa: CSVVAEKLFF
v_gene: TRBV7-2; len: 15; j_gene: TRBJ2-5; d_gene: TRBD2; abundance: NA; CDR3nt: TGTGCCAGCATACTGGGACTAGCGGGGCACAATGAGCAGTACTTC; CDR3aa: CASILGLAGHNEQYF
v_gene: TRBV29-1; len: 15; j_gene: TRBJ1-5; d_gene: NA; abundance: NA; CDR3nt: TGCAGCGTCCGCGAGGGGACGTATAGCAATCAGCCCCAGCATTTT; CDR3aa: CSVREGTYSNQPQHF
v_gene: TRBV28; len: 15; j_gene: TRBJ1-2; d_gene: NA; abundance: many; CDR3nt: TGTGCCAGCAGTTTAGGGGGACCCGCCAGCTATGGCTACACCTTC; CDR3aa: CASSLGGPASYGYTF
v_gene: TRBV19; len: 14; j_gene: TRBJ1-2; d_gene: NA; abundance: NA; CDR3nt: TGTGCCAAGCGATTCGGGGAAAGTACTTTTGGCTACACCTTC; CDR3aa: CAKRFGESTFGYTF
v_gene: TRBV7-2; len: 12; j_gene: TRBJ1-2; d_gene: NA; abundance: few; CDR3nt: TGTGCCAGCAGCTTAAGGCAGGGGAAGCACACCTTC; CDR3aa: CASSLRQGKHTF
v_gene: TRBV20-1; len: 12; j_gene: TRBJ2-3; d_gene: NA; abundance: few; CDR3nt: TGCAGTGCTAGCCCCCGACTAGATACGCGGTATTTT; CDR3aa: CSASPRLDTRYF
v_gene: TRBV20-1; len: 14; j_gene: TRBJ1-6; d_gene: TRBD1; abundance: few; CDR3nt: TGCAGTGCTAGGGGCGGGACAGCTAATTCACCCCTCCACTTT; CDR3aa: CSARGGTANSPLHF
v_gene: TRBV2; len: 11; j_gene: TRBJ2-1; d_gene: NA; abundance: few; CDR3nt: TGTGCCAGCAGGGTACCGGGTGAGCAGTTCTTC; CDR3aa: CASRVPGEQFF
v_gene: TRBV3-1; len: 14; j_gene: TRBJ2-3; d_gene: NA; abundance: NA; CDR3nt: TGTGCCAGCAGCCAAGCGCCGTCCACAGATACGCAGTATTTT; CDR3aa: CASSQAPSTDTQYF
v_gene: TRBV5-1; len: 14; j_gene: TRBJ1-2; d_gene: TRBD1; abundance: once; CDR3nt: TGCGCCAGCAGCTCCCAGGGGGGCCGCGGAGGCTACACCTTC; CDR3aa: CASSSQGGRGGYTF
v_gene: TRBV10-3; len: 13; j_gene: TRBJ2-7; d_gene: NA; abundance: NA; CDR3nt: TGTGCCATCAGTGAGTCGGGACAAGACGAGCAGTACTTC; CDR3aa: CAISESGQDEQYF
v_gene: TRBV20-1; len: 14; j_gene: TRBJ2-1; d_gene: NA; abundance: few; CDR3nt: TGCAGTGCTGGTAAGGGACCTCTCTACAATGAGCAGTTCTTC; CDR3aa: CSAGKGPLYNEQFF
v_gene: TRBV9; len: 16; j_gene: TRBJ2-5; d_gene: TRBD2; abundance: NA; CDR3nt: TGTGCCGGCAGCGTACGTCCCAGCGGGGGAAAGGAGACCCAGTACTTC; CDR3aa: CAGSVRPSGGKETQYF
v_gene: TRBV24-1; len: 14; j_gene: TRBJ1-5; d_gene: TRBD1; abundance: NA; CDR3nt: TGTGCCACCAGTGATTCGGACAGGGACCAGCCCCAGCATTTT; CDR3aa: CATSDSDRDQPQHF
v_gene: TRBV20-1; len: 12; j_gene: TRBJ2-5; d_gene: TRBD1; abundance: many; CDR3nt: TGCAGTGCTGCTCAGGGGGCCGGGACCCAGTACTTC; CDR3aa: CSAAQGAGTQYF
v_gene: TRBV7-2; len: 15; j_gene: TRBJ2-7; d_gene: TRBD1; abundance: many; CDR3nt: TGTGCCAGCAGCTTAGGCCGACAGGGATCCTACGAGCAGTACTTC; CDR3aa: CASSLGRQGSYEQYF
v_gene: TRBV9; len: 15; j_gene: TRBJ2-7; d_gene: TRBD1; abundance: few; CDR3nt: TGTGCCAGCAGCGCAGCCGGGACAGGGGGCCACGAGCAGTACTTC; CDR3aa: CASSAAGTGGHEQYF
v_gene: TRBV20-1; len: 15; j_gene: TRBJ2-3; d_gene: NA; abundance: many; CDR3nt: TGCAGTGCAACCACTTTTGCGGCCCACACAGATACGCAGTATTTT; CDR3aa: CSATTFAAHTDTQYF
v_gene: TRBV9; len: 14; j_gene: TRBJ2-3; d_gene: NA; abundance: NA; CDR3nt: TGTGCCAGCAGCGGAGGGGACAGCACAGATACGCAGTATTTT; CDR3aa: CASSGGDSTDTQYF
v_gene: TRBV20-1; len: 15; j_gene: TRBJ2-5; d_gene: NA; abundance: few; CDR3nt: TGCAGTCAGGAGAGCAGGCAAGGGAAGGGGGAGACCCAGTACTTC; CDR3aa: CSQESRQGKGETQYF
v_gene: TRBV3-1; len: 17; j_gene: TRBJ2-1; d_gene: TRBD2; abundance: NA; CDR3nt: TGTGCCAGCAGCCGGGTAGCGGGGGCCAGCTCCTACAATGAGCAGTTCTTC; CDR3aa: CASSRVAGASSYNEQFF
v_gene: TRBV9; len: 14; j_gene: TRBJ1-1; d_gene: NA; abundance: few; CDR3nt: TGTGCCAGCAGCGTAGGGTCGGCGAACACTGAAGCTTTCTTT; CDR3aa: CASSVGSANTEAFF
v_gene: TRBV4-1; len: 14; j_gene: TRBJ1-1; d_gene: NA; abundance: few; CDR3nt: TGCGCCAGCAGCCGGGCAAGAGTTAGGACTGAAGCTTTCTTT; CDR3aa: CASSRARVRTEAFF
v_gene: TRBV6-5; len: 15; j_gene: TRBJ1-2; d_gene: NA; abundance: many; CDR3nt: TGTGCCAGCAGTTACGGGGGAAGGGGGAGGTATGGCTACACCTTC; CDR3aa: CASSYGGRGRYGYTF
v_gene: TRBV20-1; len: 13; j_gene: TRBJ2-5; d_gene: TRBD2; abundance: NA; CDR3nt: TGCAGTGCTCCTCTAGCGGGGGTAGAGACCCAGTACTTC; CDR3aa: CSAPLAGVETQYF
v_gene: TRBV4-2; len: 13; j_gene: TRBJ1-1; d_gene: NA; abundance: NA; CDR3nt: TGTGCCAGCAGCCACCCAGTGAACACTGAAGCTTTCTTT; CDR3aa: CASSHPVNTEAFF
v_gene: TRBV7-8; len: 13; j_gene: TRBJ1-5; d_gene: NA; abundance: few; CDR3nt: TGTGCCAGCAGGTCAGACACTGATCAGCCCCAGCATTTT; CDR3aa: CASRSDTDQPQHF
v_gene: TRBV6-5; len: 11; j_gene: TRBJ2-5; d_gene: NA; abundance: NA; CDR3nt: TGTGCCAGCAGTTACATGAATGAGCGGTACTTC; CDR3aa: CASSYMNERYF
v_gene: TRBV5-1; len: 17; j_gene: TRBJ2-6; d_gene: NA; abundance: few; CDR3nt: TGCGCCAGCAGCTTGGGCAGAATAGGATCTGGGGCCAACGTCCTGACTTTC; CDR3aa: CASSLGRIGSGANVLTF
v_gene: TRBV7-8; len: 21; j_gene: TRBJ2-7; d_gene: TRBD2; abundance: NA; CDR3nt: TGTGCCAGCAGCTTAGGGCGGAGCGGGGGGCCCCCCCAAGCGTCCTACAATGAGCAGTACTTC; CDR3aa: CASSLGRSGGPPQASYNEQYF
v_gene: TRBV20-1; len: 14; j_gene: TRBJ2-1; d_gene: TRBD2; abundance: many; CDR3nt: TGCAGTGGCCCCGGGGGGGCCTTTCACAATGAGCAGTTCTTC; CDR3aa: CSGPGGAFHNEQFF
v_gene: TRBV7-2; len: 17; j_gene: TRBJ2-1; d_gene: NA; abundance: NA; CDR3nt: TGTGCCAGCAGTTCCAGGGCAGGAGGGAGACTAAACAATGAGCAGTTCTTC; CDR3aa: CASSSRAGGRLNNEQFF
v_gene: TRBV7-2; len: 16; j_gene: TRBJ2-5; d_gene: TRBD2; abundance: NA; CDR3nt: TGTGCCAGCAGCCAGCCGAGGCGGGGGGAACTATACGAACAGTACTTC; CDR3aa: CASSQPRRGELYEQYF
v_gene: TRBV28; len: 14; j_gene: TRBJ2-7; d_gene: TRBD2; abundance: few; CDR3nt: TGTGCCAGCACCCTGGGGGGGGGAATAAACGAGCAGTACTTC; CDR3aa: CASTLGGGINEQYF
v_gene: TRBV29-1; len: 17; j_gene: TRBJ2-4; d_gene: TRBD2; abundance: NA; CDR3nt: TGCAGCGCCCGGACTAGCGGGGGCTATCTCGCCTACAATGAGCAGTACTTC; CDR3aa: CSARTSGGYLAYNEQYF
v_gene: TRBV20-1; len: 12; j_gene: TRBJ1-2; d_gene: NA; abundance: many; CDR3nt: TGCAGTGCGCCGGACAGTAACTATGGCTACACCTTC; CDR3aa: CSAPDSNYGYTF
v_gene: TRBV6-5; len: 13; j_gene: TRBJ2-1; d_gene: NA; abundance: NA; CDR3nt: TGTGCCAGCAGTTACGGGCTCGACAATGAGCAGTTCTTC; CDR3aa: CASSYGLDNEQFF
v_gene: TRBV20-1; len: 13; j_gene: TRBJ2-7; d_gene: TRBD1; abundance: NA; CDR3nt: TGCAGTGCTAGAAGGGACAGGGGTGGTGAGCAGTACTTC; CDR3aa: CSARRDRGGEQYF
v_gene: TRBV9; len: 16; j_gene: TRBJ2-1; d_gene: NA; abundance: few; CDR3nt: TGTGCCAGCAGCGTAGCGGGTGCCCCGTCCTACAATGAGCAGTTCTTC; CDR3aa: CASSVAGAPSYNEQFF
v_gene: TRBV10-2; len: 15; j_gene: TRBJ2-7; d_gene: TRBD2; abundance: many; CDR3nt: TGCGCCAGCAGTTCCGGGACTAGCGGAACCTACGAGCAGTACTTC; CDR3aa: CASSSGTSGTYEQYF
v_gene: TRBV10-3; len: 15; j_gene: TRBJ1-5; d_gene: NA; abundance: few; CDR3nt: TGTGCCATCAGTCAACAGGGTAATAGCAATCAGCCCCAGCATTTT; CDR3aa: CAISQQGNSNQPQHF
v_gene: TRBV29-1; len: 14; j_gene: TRBJ2-5; d_gene: NA; abundance: NA; CDR3nt: TGCAGCGTCGCCAGAGGGGGGGCCCAGGAGACCCAGTACTTC; CDR3aa: CSVARGGAQETQYF
v_gene: TRBV20-1; len: 15; j_gene: TRBJ2-3; d_gene: NA; abundance: few; CDR3nt: TGCAGTGCGCAGGAACTCAAAGGGAGCACAGATACGCAGTATTTT; CDR3aa: CSAQELKGSTDTQYF
v_gene: TRBV9; len: 16; j_gene: TRBJ2-1; d_gene: TRBD2; abundance: many; CDR3nt: TGTGCCAGCAGCCTAACTAGCGGGGGGATTTACAATGAGCAGTTCTTC; CDR3aa: CASSLTSGGIYNEQFF
v_gene: TRBV20-1; len: 18; j_gene: TRBJ2-6; d_gene: NA; abundance: NA; CDR3nt: TGCAGGGCGATTTTCCGGGACGGTCCAGACTCTGGGGCCAACGTCCTGACTTTC; CDR3aa: CRAIFRDGPDSGANVLTF
v_gene: TRBV7-2; len: 12; j_gene: TRBJ1-2; d_gene: NA; abundance: NA; CDR3nt: TGTGCCAGCAGCGGGGGGAGGTTGGGCTACACCTTC; CDR3aa: CASSGGRLGYTF
v_gene: TRBV5-1; len: 8; j_gene: TRBJ1-1; d_gene: NA; abundance: many; CDR3nt: TGCGCCAGGCTTGTGGCTTTCTTT; CDR3aa: CARLVAFF
v_gene: TRBV20-1; len: 14; j_gene: TRBJ2-1; d_gene: NA; abundance: NA; CDR3nt: TGCAGTGCTTCTGACCAGGGGTCCTACAATGAGCAGTTCTTC; CDR3aa: CSASDQGSYNEQFF
v_gene: TRBV7-7; len: 15; j_gene: TRBJ2-5; d_gene: NA; abundance: many; CDR3nt: TGTGCTAGCAGCTTAGCGGAGTCTCGGGCAGAGACCCAGTACTTC; CDR3aa: CASSLAESRAETQYF
v_gene: TRBV4-1; len: 15; j_gene: TRBJ1-1; d_gene: NA; abundance: few; CDR3nt: TGCGCCAGCAGCCAAGATTGGGTGGGGGTTACTGAAGCTTTCTTT; CDR3aa: CASSQDWVGVTEAFF
v_gene: TRBV7-3; len: 15; j_gene: TRBJ2-3; d_gene: TRBD2; abundance: few; CDR3nt: TGTGCCAGCAGCTTGGGACTAGCGGGCCTCCAAACGCAGTATTTT; CDR3aa: CASSLGLAGLQTQYF